The source of this TCR beta chain is a study of shared clonotypes between healthy human individuals. Study outcomes and limitations: A few donors shared about 4.8% of their naive CD4 clonotypes. Deeper or shallower sequencing was expected to change how clonotypes are shared among donors.

Germline CDR1 reads MGHRA; CDR2 reads YSYEKL. Trimming took off 0 bases at V and 4 bases at J, with 6 bases between the two ends. This CDR3 comprises 13 residues. Comments on this clone: Its antigen remains unknown. The identical CDR3 is also encoded by other nucleotide sequences in the sample.

Naive-designated CD8 cells lacked CD45RO, were positively enriched for CCR7, and omitted terminally differentiated effector memory CD45RA+ cells. The authors loaded roughly 180 ng DNA, about 30,000 T cell genomes, into sorted-subset replicate PCRs. Measured with immunoSEQ multiplex PCR; TCRdb has only the in-frame clones, and not every one. The data show about 1,800,000 clones, approximately 94% seen once. What was sequenced was naive CD8+ T cells sorted from blood. This receptor was identified in a man between 18 and 35 years old in good health. The chain has TRBV4-1 and TRBJ1-2; the D is unclear. CDR3 bases: TGCGCCAGCAGCCAAGATAATGGCTATGGCTACACCTTC. Amino acids: CASSQDNGYGYTF.